One sample yielded the 31 T cell receptor beta chains listed below, sequenced in a study of blood T cell repertoires in COVID-19. Libraries were prepared by immunoSEQ multiplex PCR; TCRdb keeps only in-frame clonotypes and omits some of them. This table has under 250,000 clones, roughly 83% appearing once. The sequenced sample was peripheral blood. Receptors were obtained from a man between 40 and 49 years old with acute or convalescent COVID-19.

This chain links TRBV2 with TRBJ2-1; D might be TRBD1 (6 bases). Germline V gene data show CDR1 as SNHLY and CDR2 as FYNNEI. There are 15 residues in the CDR3. V dropped 4 bases and J dropped 1 base, with 11 bases sitting between them. The CDR3: CASSGRGLSYNEQFF. DNA of the CDR3: TGTGCCAGCAGTGGTAGGGGGTTGTCCTACAATGAGCAGTTCTTC.

V gene TRBV15 combines with J gene TRBJ2-5; 16 bases align to TRBD2. CDR3 size: 18 residues. J gave up 1 base and V 6 bases, and 8 bases lay outside the gene matches. The germline V gene has CDR1 LNHNV and CDR2 YYDKDF (reference sequence). The CDR3 spells CATRGTSGRERLQETQYF. The CDR3 region has the DNA TGTGCCACCAGGGGGACTAGCGGGAGGGAAAGACTCCAAGAGACCCAGTACTTC.

The chain employs TRBV29-1 and TRBJ2-3; TRBD2 is a possible D gene (5 bases). The CDR3 covers 14 residues. The ends were cut back, 3 bases at V and 0 bases at J, with 10 bases in the middle. From germline, CDR1 is SQVTM and CDR2 ANQGSEA. The DNA of the CDR3 is TGCAGCGTTGACGAGGGTTTGAGCACAGATACGCAGTATTTT. Translating it yields CSVDEGLSTDTQYF.

This chain joins TRBV6-1 and TRBJ1-2; TRBD1 matches 8 bases. Germline V CDR1 and CDR2: MNHNS, SASEGT. J lost 6 bases, V lost 2 bases, and 14 bases had no gene match. The CDR3 spans 17 residues. CDR3 residues: CASSEPGGVKVKDGYTF. The CDR3 nucleotides read TGTGCCAGCAGTGAACCAGGGGGCGTAAAGGTTAAGGATGGCTACACCTTC.

The chain has TRBV11-3 and TRBJ2-2, with D possibly being TRBD1 (6 bases). Germline loops: CDR1 SGHNT, CDR2 YENEEA. The germline V and J ends were trimmed by 6 bases and 4 bases, with 9 bases remaining between them. This CDR3 comprises 13 residues. The CDR3 reads CASRGASTGELFF. CDR3 in DNA: TGTGCCAGCAGGGGGGCGAGCACCGGGGAGCTGTTTTTT.

The chain combines TRBV11-2 with TRBJ2-1; weak D call: TRBD2 (5 bases). Trimming removed 5 bases from V and 12 bases from J, with 17 bases in between. The V gene's germline CDR1 is SGHAT and CDR2 FQNNGV. This CDR3 is built from 13 residues. The CDR3 loop reads CASSLNGREGQFF. CDR3 coding DNA: TGTGCCAGCAGCCTCAATGGTCGAGAGGGGCAGTTCTTC.

The chain is built from TRBV2 and TRBJ2-7; D gene ambiguous. Germline V gene data show CDR1 as SNHLY and CDR2 as FYNNEI. The CDR3 runs 15 residues. Trimming shortened V by 0 bases and J by 2 bases, and 11 bases separated the two germline ends. The CDR3 DNA reads as TGTGCCAGCAGTGAAGCGCTTGCAGTTACCTACGAGCAGTACTTC. The encoded protein is CASSEALAVTYEQYF.

The chain employs TRBV6-5 and TRBJ1-5; D uncertain. Looked up from germline, CDR1 is MNHEY and CDR2 is SVGAGI. V lost 0 bases, J lost 0 bases, and 9 bases lay in between. This CDR3 region has 16 residues. In DNA form, the CDR3 reads TGTGCCAGCAGTTACTCGACTGACTTTAGCAATCAGCCCCAGCATTTT. Its protein product is CASSYSTDFSNQPQHF.

The chain carries TRBV7-9 and TRBJ1-1; no clear D gene. CDR3 size: 13 residues. Germline CDR1 and CDR2: SEHNR and FQNEAQ (reference sequence). V lost 2 bases to trimming and J lost 4 bases, with 8 bases between them. The DNA of the CDR3 is TGTGCCAGCAGCTTACAAGAGGGCACTGAAGCTTTCTTT. Its translation: CASSLQEGTEAFF.

The rearrangement links TRBV7-8 to TRBJ2-5, with D tentatively TRBD2 (5 bases). Per the germline V gene, CDR1 is SGHVS and CDR2 is FQNEAQ. This CDR3 comprises 13 residues. Trimming removed 7 bases from V and 4 bases from J, with 13 bases in between. The CDR3 reads CASMGRGRETQYF. The CDR3 region has the DNA TGTGCCAGCATGGGGAGAGGCAGAGAGACCCAGTACTTC. Together with reference TRBV7-8 and TRBJ2-5, the CDR3 gives the full variable domain: GAGVSQSPRYKVAKRGQDVALRCDPISGHVSLFWYQQALGQGPEFLTYFQNEAQLDKSGLPSDRFFAERPEGSVSTLKIQRTQQEDSAVYLCASMGRGRETQYFGPGTRLLVL.

The V gene is TRBV6-2 or TRBV6-3, the J gene TRBJ1-5, with 9 bases identical to TRBD1. The germline V gene has CDR1 MNHEY and CDR2 SVGEGT. CDR3 length: 16 amino acids. V shed 3 bases and J 7 bases; nucleotides not matched to a gene: 10. CDR3 sequence (DNA): TGTGCCAGCAGTTATACCCCAATGACAGGGGGACAGCCCCAGCATTTT. It codes for CASSYTPMTGGQPQHF.

CDR3 DNA: TGTGCCAGCAGCTTGCAAGACAGGGGGCGAGACACCGGGGAGCTGTTTTTT. Amino acid sequence: CASSLQDRGRDTGELFF. V usage is TRBV7-9 and J usage is TRBJ2-2; 10 bases fit TRBD1. Per germline, CDR1 SEHNR and CDR2 FQNEAQ (reference sequence). This CDR3 is built from 17 residues. V gave up 3 bases and J gave up 3 bases; unmatched junction bases: 7. Using reference TRBV7-9 and TRBJ2-2 for the parts outside the CDR3, the full variable domain is DTGVSQNPRHKITKRGQNVTFRCDPISEHNRLYWYRQTLGQGPEFLTYFQNEAQLEKSRLLSDRFSAERPKGSFSTLEIQRTEQGDSAMYLCASSLQDRGRDTGELFFGEGSRLTVL.

The chain employs TRBV7-9 and TRBJ2-1; D remains ambiguous. This CDR3 contains 13 residues. Trimming left V 2 bases short and J 7 bases short, with 9 bases between. Germline V gene sequence: CDR1 SEHNR, CDR2 FQNEAQ (reference sequence). The CDR3 region has the DNA TGTGCCAGCAGCTTAAGCGTCCAAAATGAGCAGTTCTTC. Amino acids: CASSLSVQNEQFF.

In DNA, the CDR3 is TGCAGCGTTGCCCCAGTTTCAGATACGCAGTATTTT. Translated: CSVAPVSDTQYF. The chain joins TRBV29-1 to TRBJ2-3; D not certain. With 4 bases removed from V and 4 bases from J, the gap between germline ends came to 9 bases. The CDR3 has 12 amino acids. Germline V gene lookup returns CDR1 SQVTM and CDR2 ANQGSEA.

The gene calls are TRBV27 and TRBJ1-5; 10 bases fit TRBD1. The germline gives CDR1 MNHEY, CDR2 SMNVEV (reference sequence). The ends lost 6 bases at V and 4 bases at J; junction bases unmatched: 18. This CDR3 spans 19 amino acids. CDR3 in DNA: TGTGCCAGCAGAGCCTTCGGGACAGGGGCCGACCAATTTAATCAGCCCCAGCATTTT. It translates to CASRAFGTGADQFNQPQHF.

Only one count was recorded for this clone. This chain links TRBV30 with TRBJ2-1; 9 nucleotides agree with TRBD1. The V and J ends lost 0 bases and 8 bases, in that order; junction bases with no gene match: 5. Looked up from germline, CDR1 is GTSNPN and CDR2 is SVGIG (reference sequence). CDR3 size: 14 residues. CDR3 in DNA: TGTGCCTGGAGTGTGGGGACAGGGTATGATGAGCAGTTCTTC. Translating it yields CAWSVGTGYDEQFF.

A note on this clone: Different DNA sequences within this sample yield the same CDR3. The gene calls are TRBV6-5 and TRBJ1-4, with 7 bases lining up with TRBD1. This CDR3 has 15 amino acids. The V and J ends lost 1 base and 7 bases, in that order; junction bases with no gene match: 6. Germline CDR1 and CDR2: MNHEY and SVGAGI. The CDR3 DNA is TGTGCCAGCAGTTACTTAAGGGGGCTTGGTGAAAAACTGTTTTTT. It translates to CASSYLRGLGEKLFF.

The J gene is TRBJ1-1, the V gene TRBV7-3; D gene uncertain. Germline-derived CDR1 and CDR2 are SGHTA and FQGTGA. CDR3 length: 13 residues. V was shortened by 2 bases and J by 1 base, with 5 bases between the two germline ends. In DNA form, the CDR3 reads TGTGCCAGCAGCTTAGAGAGGAACACTGAAGCTTTCTTT. Residues: CASSLERNTEAFF.

The rearrangement links TRBV7-2 to TRBJ1-2; possible D gene TRBD1, 6 bases. The CDR3 loop spans 17 amino acids. CDR1 and CDR2 (germline): SGHTA, FQGNSA. The V end was cut by 1 base, the J end by 1 base, with 16 bases between. The CDR3 DNA reads TGTGCCAGCAGCTTAGAGCCGGACAGCTCCATTAACTATGGCTACACCTTC. The encoded protein is CASSLEPDSSINYGYTF.

The chain has TRBV29-1 and TRBJ1-2; possibly TRBD1 for D (6 bases). Trimming took off 6 bases at V and 5 bases at J, with 13 bases between the two ends. This CDR3 has 12 residues. The germline V gene encodes CDR1 SQVTM and CDR2 ANQGSEA. The CDR3 DNA follows: TGCAGCGTATCTAAACAGGGATATGGCTACACCTTC. It codes for CSVSKQGYGYTF.

The genes are TRBV5-3 and TRBJ2-7, with 8 bases that match TRBD1. TRBV5-3 falls under the ORF class, with uncertain function. The CDR3 spans 17 residues. Losses at the gene ends were 4 bases for V and 7 bases for J; bases not matched to a gene: 19. CDR3 amino acids: CARSHQSGQAIGGEQYF. In DNA form, the CDR3 reads TGTGCCAGAAGCCATCAATCGGGACAGGCAATAGGGGGGGAGCAGTACTTC.

The DNA for the CDR3 is TGTGCCAGCAGCCACGGGGGGTGGGACGGAGATTATGGCTACACCTTC. It yields the protein CASSHGGWDGDYGYTF. The J gene is TRBJ1-2, the V gene TRBV4-2; maybe TRBD1 (5 bases). V gave up 3 bases and J gave up 5 bases, with 19 bases separating them. The germline V gene encodes CDR1 LGHNA and CDR2 YNFKEQ. CDR3 length: 16 residues.

The chain carries TRBV6-5 and TRBJ1-1; possible D gene TRBD1, 5 bases. V lost 10 bases and J lost 0, with 15 bases in between. In germline, CDR1 is MNHEY, CDR2 SVGAGI. The length of the CDR3 is 14 residues. CDR3 sequence (DNA): TGTGCCATCCAGGGCACACAGATGAACACTGAAGCTTTCTTT. Translating it yields CAIQGTQMNTEAFF.

The gene calls are TRBV10-3 and TRBJ2-3; 7 nucleotides line up with TRBD2. Germline V gives CDR1 ENHRY, CDR2 SYGVKD. CDR3 length: 15 residues. Unmatched junction bases numbered 13, after V lost 10 bases and J lost 3 bases. CDR3: CATTHLGEGTDTQYF. CDR3 coding DNA: TGTGCCACCACCCATCTTGGGGAGGGAACAGATACGCAGTATTTT.

This clone came up once. This chain links TRBV12-3 or TRBV12-4 with TRBJ1-5, with D unresolved. Deletions cut 3 bases from V and 4 bases from J, with 4 bases between. The CDR3 has 12 amino acids. The CDR3 nucleotides are TGTGCCAGCAGTTTTAGTAATCAGCCCCAGCATTTT. It encodes CASSFSNQPQHF.

This clone came up a few times. The chain carries TRBV6-5 and TRBJ2-7; 8 bases fit TRBD2. CDR1 MNHEY and CDR2 SVGAGI come from the germline V gene. The CDR3 has 14 amino acids. Trimming cost V 6 bases and J 4 bases; bases outside gene matches: 8. CDR3 sequence: CASSSGTREYEQYF. The CDR3 DNA sequence: TGTGCCAGCAGCTCCGGGACTAGAGAGTACGAGCAGTACTTC.

The rearrangement joins TRBV30 to TRBJ2-5; D is possibly TRBD2 (6 bases). CDR1 and CDR2 from the germline V gene are GTSNPN and SVGIG (reference sequence). V lost 0 bases, J lost 5 bases, and 19 bases lay in between. The CDR3 is made up of 16 amino acids. CDR3 protein: CAWSVLSTAGGETQYF. DNA of the CDR3: TGTGCCTGGAGTGTACTCTCGACTGCCGGAGGGGAGACCCAGTACTTC.

The chain recombines TRBV5-4 with TRBJ2-1; 9 bases are shared with TRBD2. Trimming removed 4 bases from V and 0 bases from J; junction bases left unmatched: 5. The germline V gene encodes CDR1 SGHNT and CDR2 YYREEE (reference sequence). The length of the CDR3 is 16 residues. Here the CDR3 DNA reads TGTGCCAGCAGCCTCACTAGCGGGCGCTCCTACAATGAGCAGTTCTTC. It yields the protein CASSLTSGRSYNEQFF.

This rearrangement joins TRBV10-3 to TRBJ2-3; 10 bases are shared with TRBD1. V was clipped by 4 bases and J by 4 bases; unmatched bases: 8. Germline CDR1 reads ENHRY; CDR2 reads SYGVKD. The CDR3 extends over 16 amino acids. CDR3 sequence reads: CAISGGTGAYSDTQYF. CDR3 DNA sequence: TGTGCCATCAGTGGGGGGACAGGGGCGTATTCAGATACGCAGTATTTT.

J is TRBJ1-1 and V is TRBV27; TRBD1 agrees at 10 bases. The germline gives CDR1 MNHEY, CDR2 SMNVEV (reference sequence). After removal of 6 bases from V and 0 bases from J, the junction contained 10 bases not matched to a gene. This CDR3 is built from 17 residues. The CDR3 DNA reads TGTGCCAGCAGCTCCGGGACAGGGGCCCCTTTGAACACTGAAGCTTTCTTT. It codes for CASSSGTGAPLNTEAFF.

J is TRBJ1-3 and V is TRBV29-1; unclear D gene. Germline loops: CDR1 SQVTM, CDR2 ANQGSEA. V was shortened by 4 bases and J by 0 bases, with 10 bases between the two germline ends. This CDR3 contains 14 residues. CDR3 residues: CSVARGASGNTIYF. CDR3 DNA sequence: TGCAGCGTTGCGCGGGGAGCCTCTGGAAACACCATATATTTT.